What follows are 28 T cell receptor beta chains derived from one specimen sequenced in a study of T cells in Graves' hyperthyroidism and ophthalmopathy. TCR beta CDR3 regions were amplified from RNA transcripts. In the first-round RT-PCR of the TCR CDR3, the HTBI primer set was used. One entry per CDR3 protein results from TCRdb running MiXCR on the multiplex PCR reads. The sample contains about 740,000 distinct CDR3 sequences, around 15% of which appear only once. The sample taken for sequencing was blood. The receptor set was obtained from a woman younger than 35 with Graves' hyperthyroidism.

In this sample, this clonotype turned up a few times. The chain uses TRBV28 and TRBJ2-7; 13 bases are shared with TRBD2. CDR3 length: 13 amino acids. Trimming cost V 5 bases and J 9 bases; bases outside gene matches: 4. Per the germline V gene, CDR1 is MDHEN and CDR2 is SYDVKM. The CDR3 nucleotides are TGTGCCAGCAGTACTAGCGGGAGGGCGGGGCAGTACTTC. Amino acids: CASSTSGRAGQYF.

This clonotype was observed at least ten times. This rearrangement joins TRBV2 to TRBJ1-6; D uncertain. The V end lost 7 bases, the J end lost 7 bases, and 11 bases lay between the germline ends. The CDR3 has 13 amino acids. Per the germline V gene, CDR1 is SNHLY and CDR2 is FYNNEI. In DNA form, the CDR3 reads TGTGCCAGCACGCTAAAGGGAAATTCACCCCTCCACTTT. Encoded protein: CASTLKGNSPLHF.

V usage is TRBV20-1 and J usage is TRBJ2-7, with 10 positions matching TRBD2. The germline V gene has CDR1 DFQATT and CDR2 SNEGSKA (reference sequence). V was clipped by 3 bases and J by 5 bases; unmatched bases: 7. CDR3 length: 14 amino acids. CDR3 nucleotides: TGCAGTGCTAGGATAGCGGGAGGTACGGACGAGCAGTACTTC. Amino acid sequence: CSARIAGGTDEQYF.

Concerning this clonotype itself: Just one base apart from a much larger clone, this may be a read error. This chain connects TRBV2 to TRBJ2-1; D tentatively fits TRBD1 or TRBD2 (5 bases each). The J call may be in error: the DNA end matches TRBJ2-7 better. The germline V gene has CDR1 SNHLY and CDR2 FYNNEI. The CDR3 has 15 amino acids. The CDR3 protein is CASSEFQGDVNEQYF. The CDR3 DNA reads as TGTGCCAGCAGTGAATTTCAGGGAGACGTCAATGAGCAGTACTTC.

This clonotype has ten or more counts. This sequence joins TRBV3-1 and TRBJ1-1, with unresolved D. Germline V gene lookup returns CDR1 LGHDT and CDR2 YNNKEL (reference sequence). The V end was cut by 2 bases, the J end by 7 bases, with 17 bases between. The CDR3 has 15 amino acids. The CDR3 spells CASSQLDLPRSEAFF. For the CDR3, the DNA is TGTGCCAGCAGCCAATTAGACTTACCTAGGAGTGAAGCTTTCTTT.

This clonotype was seen at least ten times. V gene TRBV5-1 combines with J gene TRBJ2-3, with D unclear. Per the germline V gene, CDR1 is SGHRS and CDR2 is YFSETQ. Trimming took off 0 bases at V and 5 bases at J, with 7 bases between the two ends. This CDR3 is 13 amino acids long. This CDR3 reads CASSLGLLDTQYF. The DNA of the CDR3 is TGCGCCAGCAGCTTGGGGCTCTTAGATACGCAGTATTTT.

This clonotype was observed a few times. The chain combines TRBV20-1 with TRBJ2-2; perhaps TRBD2 as D (5 bases). CDR3 size: 15 residues. Germline assignment: CDR1 DFQATT and CDR2 SNEGSKA (reference sequence). The ends were cut back, 0 bases at V and 3 bases at J, with 11 bases in the middle. The CDR3 bases are TGCAGTGCTAGAGATGAGGGAAGATACACCGGGGAGCTGTTTTTT. Its protein is CSARDEGRYTGELFF.

This clonotype appeared a few times. The rearrangement links TRBV19 to TRBJ2-7, with no clear D. This CDR3 is built from 14 residues. Germline-derived CDR1 and CDR2 are LNHDA and SQIVND (reference sequence). V lost 3 bases to trimming and J lost 1 base, with 10 bases between them. The CDR3 DNA reads as TGTGCCAGTAGTATGGACGGCGTTTCCTACGAGCAGTACTTC. As protein: CASSMDGVSYEQYF.

This clonotype turned up a few times. The chain couples TRBV28 to TRBJ2-7; 15 bases align to TRBD2. Germline-derived CDR1 and CDR2 are MDHEN and SYDVKM. V shed 4 bases, J shed 4 bases, and the junction held 5 bases outside the gene matches. This CDR3 contains 16 residues. This CDR3 is CASSSGTSGGRYEQYF. CDR3 nucleotide sequence: TGTGCCAGCAGTTCTGGGACTAGCGGGGGGCGGTACGAGCAGTACTTC.

The chain carries TRBV3-1 and TRBJ2-3; D ambiguous. Deletions cut 1 base from V and 8 bases from J, with 4 bases between. Looked up from germline, CDR1 is LGHDT and CDR2 is YNNKEL (reference sequence). The CDR3 totals 11 residues. The CDR3 nucleotides are TGTGCCAGCAGCCAAGGTCCTACGCAGTATTTT. Translating gives CASSQGPTQYF.

This clonotype was counted a few times. The V call is TRBV15, the J call TRBJ1-2; 8 bases line up with TRBD1. Germline assignment: CDR1 LNHNV and CDR2 YYDKDF (reference sequence). CDR3 size: 15 residues. With 0 bases clipped from V and 4 bases from J, the junction kept 4 bases outside the gene matches. CDR3 in DNA: TGTGCCACCAGCAGAGATCCCGGGACAGGCTATGGCTACACCTTC. Residues: CATSRDPGTGYGYTF.

This clonotype occurred many times. The rearrangement links TRBV12-3 or TRBV12-4 to TRBJ1-1; a weak D match, TRBD1 (6 bases). The CDR3 has 15 residues. With 4 bases removed from V and 7 bases from J, the gap between germline ends came to 19 bases. CDR3 coding DNA: TGTGCCAGCAGTTCACAGAGGGGGTTTAGTAGTGAAGCTTTCTTT. This encodes CASSSQRGFSSEAFF.

This clonotype was seen repeatedly, ten times or more. The chain employs TRBV2 and TRBJ1-6; D remains ambiguous. Germline CDR1 is SNHLY and CDR2 is FYNNEI. The germline V and J ends were trimmed by 7 bases and 7 bases, with 14 bases remaining between them. The CDR3 has 14 residues. The CDR3 bases are TGTGCCAGCATCAGAGACGTTAAGAATTCACCCCTCCACTTT. Protein sequence: CASIRDVKNSPLHF.

This clonotype was counted at least ten times. The V gene is TRBV11-2, the J gene TRBJ2-1; D is unresolved. Germline V CDR1 and CDR2: SGHAT, FQNNGV. The V and J ends lost 0 bases and 0 bases respectively, with 9 bases between them. The CDR3 is 16 amino acids. CDR3 amino acids: CASSLEAAGSYNEQFF. In DNA form, the CDR3 reads TGTGCCAGCAGCTTAGAGGCAGCAGGCTCCTACAATGAGCAGTTCTTC.

Many counts were recorded for this clonotype. The CDR3 sequence is CASSLLGTNTDTQYF. The CDR3 DNA is TGTGCCAGCAGCTTACTCGGGACTAACACAGATACGCAGTATTTT. This chain connects TRBV7-3 to TRBJ2-3, with 7 bases fitting TRBD2. The CDR3 totals 15 residues. Germline V gene lookup returns CDR1 SGHTA and CDR2 FQGTGA. J was trimmed by 2 bases and V by 2 bases; bases with no gene match: 4.

This clonotype was counted only a few times. The chain couples TRBV5-6 to TRBJ1-2, with D maybe TRBD1 (6 bases). V shed 1 base and J shed 4 bases, with 14 bases lying between them. The CDR3 runs to 15 residues. The V gene's germline CDR1 is SGHDT and CDR2 YYEEEE. CDR3 in DNA: TGTGCCAGCAGCTTGTACAGGGATAATTTCTATGGCTACACCTTC. Protein: CASSLYRDNFYGYTF.

The chain employs TRBV30 and TRBJ2-7; 10 bases align to TRBD2. Unmatched junction bases numbered 14, after V lost 3 bases and J lost 0 bases. CDR3 size: 18 residues. Germline loops: CDR1 GTSNPN, CDR2 SVGIG (reference sequence). In DNA, the CDR3 is TGTGCCTGGAGGACGAAGGGACTAGCGCCGAAGAGCTCCTACGAGCAGTACTTC. The encoded protein is CAWRTKGLAPKSSYEQYF. Full variable domain (remainder filled in from reference TRBV30 and TRBJ2-7): SQTIHQWPATLVQPVGSPLSLECTVEGTSNPNLYWYRQAAGRGLQLLFYSVGIGQISSEVPQNLSASRPQDRQFILSSKKLLLSDSGFYLCAWRTKGLAPKSSYEQYFGPGTRLTVT.

The chain employs TRBV7-2 and TRBJ2-7, with TRBD2 matching over 8 bases. Unmatched junction bases numbered 13, after V lost 5 bases and J lost 7 bases. The CDR3 has 15 amino acids. Germline V gene sequence: CDR1 SGHTA, CDR2 FQGNSA. CDR3 region: CASSPRDSGTGEQYF. CDR3 bases: TGTGCCAGCAGCCCCCGCGATAGCGGGACGGGGGAGCAGTACTTC. Using reference TRBV7-2 and TRBJ2-7 for the parts outside the CDR3, the full variable domain is GAGVSQSPSNKVTEKGKDVELRCDPISGHTALYWYRQSLGQGLEFLIYFQGNSAPDKSGLPSDRFSAERTGGSVSTLTIQRTQQEDSAVYLCASSPRDSGTGEQYFGPGTRLTVT.

This clonotype was seen ten or more times. The V call is TRBV20-1, the J call TRBJ1-4; no definite D call. The CDR3 is made up of 14 amino acids. From germline, CDR1 is DFQATT and CDR2 SNEGSKA (reference sequence). Trimming took 6 bases from V and 0 from J, leaving 11 bases between them. In DNA, the CDR3 is TGCAGTGCACGGGATGAACCAACTAATGAAAAACTGTTTTTT. Encoded protein: CSARDEPTNEKLFF.

The chain employs TRBV28 and TRBJ2-3; D gene ambiguous. Germline CDR1 MDHEN, CDR2 SYDVKM. Trimming took 4 bases from V and 0 from J, leaving 17 bases between them. The CDR3 covers 17 residues. CDR3 residues: CASSYPLLGTSTDTQYF. The CDR3 bases are TGTGCCAGCAGTTACCCCTTGTTGGGAACTAGCACAGATACGCAGTATTTT. Full variable domain (rest looked up from reference TRBV28 and TRBJ2-3): DVKVTQSSRYLVKRTGEKVFLECVQDMDHENMFWYRQDPGLGLRLIYFSYDVKMKEKGDIPEGYSVSREKKERFSLILESASTNQTSMYLCASSYPLLGTSTDTQYFGPGTRLTVL.

The gene calls are TRBV10-1 and TRBJ2-1; a weak D match, TRBD1 (5 bases). CDR3 length: 13 residues. Trimming pared 4 bases from V and 4 bases from J, leaving 8 bases between. Germline V CDR1 and CDR2: WNHNN, SYGVQD (reference sequence). The CDR3 is CASSANRYNEQFF. The CDR3 DNA reads TGCGCCAGCAGTGCAAACAGGTACAATGAGCAGTTCTTC.

The table lists this clonotype with many counts. The genes are TRBV12-3 or TRBV12-4 and TRBJ2-3; weak D call: TRBD2 (5 bases). Trimming took 5 bases from V and 9 from J, leaving 15 bases between them. The CDR3 runs 13 residues. The CDR3 sequence: CASSRTSGGTQYF. The CDR3 nucleotides read TGTGCCAGCAGTCGCACTAGTGGCGGCACGCAGTATTTT.

This clonotype turned up a few times. This sequence joins TRBV7-8 and TRBJ2-6; the match to TRBD2 covers 8 bases. The germline CDR1 and CDR2 sequences are SGHVS and FQNEAQ. V shed 5 bases, J shed 0 bases, and the junction held 12 bases outside the gene matches. The CDR3 has 19 residues. The CDR3 reads CASSPSGWSGSSGANVLTF. Written as DNA, the CDR3 is TGTGCCAGCAGCCCCTCGGGTTGGAGCGGGAGCTCTGGGGCCAACGTCCTGACTTTC.

This clonotype showed up just a few times. V usage is TRBV4-3 and J usage is TRBJ2-5; 8 bases align to TRBD1. Trimming at V came to 0 bases and at J to 1 base, leaving 4 bases not matched to a gene. CDR3 length: 16 amino acids. CDR1 and CDR2 from the germline V gene are LGHNA and YSLEER. The CDR3 protein is CASSQEGGTGQETQYF. Written as DNA, the CDR3 is TGCGCCAGCAGCCAAGAAGGCGGGACAGGCCAAGAGACCCAGTACTTC.

In its sample, this clonotype was seen many times. Germline is not matched at one junction end, which may reflect a read error. The genes are TRBV6-2 or TRBV6-3 and TRBJ2-1; TRBD2 is a possible D gene (5 bases). This CDR3 is built from 15 residues. Per the germline V gene, CDR1 is MNHEY and CDR2 is SVGEGT. The CDR3 loop reads CASGTHRLAYDEQFF. The DNA of the CDR3 is TGTGCCAGCGGCACCCATAGGCTAGCCTACGATGAGCAGTTCTTC.

This clonotype occurred many times. This chain uses TRBV10-3 with TRBJ1-5; D gene uncertain. Trimming shortened V by 3 bases and J by 4 bases, and 10 bases separated the two germline ends. The CDR3 consists of 14 residues. The germline CDR1 and CDR2 sequences are ENHRY and SYGVKD. The CDR3 loop reads CAISEGRMNQPQHF. In DNA, the CDR3 is TGTGCCATCAGTGAAGGGCGGATGAATCAGCCCCAGCATTTT.

This clonotype has ten or more counts. The chain links TRBV4-2 to TRBJ2-7; TRBD2 is a possible D gene (6 bases). The CDR3 has 15 amino acids. V lost 4 bases and J 6 bases, leaving 19 bases between the germline ends. Per germline, CDR1 LGHNA and CDR2 YNFKEQ. CDR3 coding DNA: TGTGCCAGCAGCCCCTCGTCCGGGAGCCTCCTCGAGCAGTACTTC. Its protein product is CASSPSSGSLLEQYF.

This chain connects TRBV10-3 to TRBJ2-7; perhaps TRBD2 as D (5 bases). In germline, CDR1 is ENHRY, CDR2 SYGVKD. The CDR3 is made up of 14 amino acids. V gave up 6 bases and J gave up 7 bases, with 19 bases separating them. DNA of the CDR3: TGTGCCATCAGGGCCGGGATTAACTCTGGAGAGCAGTACTTC. Amino acid sequence: CAIRAGINSGEQYF.